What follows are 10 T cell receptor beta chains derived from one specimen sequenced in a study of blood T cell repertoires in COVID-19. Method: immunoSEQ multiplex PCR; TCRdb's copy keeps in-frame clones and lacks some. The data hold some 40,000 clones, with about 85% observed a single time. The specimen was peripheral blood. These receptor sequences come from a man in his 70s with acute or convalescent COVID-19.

The CDR3 is CASGLGQGVNHGYTF. For the CDR3, the DNA is TGTGCTAGTGGTTTGGGGCAGGGGGTTAATCATGGCTACACCTTC. The chain is built from TRBV12-5 and TRBJ1-2, with 7 bases lining up with TRBD1. The CDR3 totals 15 residues. V was clipped by 1 base and J by 6 bases; unmatched bases: 8. Per the germline V gene, CDR1 is LGHNT and CDR2 is FRNRAP. The full variable domain, in which reference TRBV12-5 and TRBJ1-2 provide the parts outside the CDR3, is DARVTQTPRHKVTEMGQEVTMRCQPILGHNTVFWYRQTMMQGLELLAYFRNRAPLDDSGMPKDRFSAEMPDATLATLKIQPSEPRDSAVYFCASGLGQGVNHGYTFGSGTRLTVV.

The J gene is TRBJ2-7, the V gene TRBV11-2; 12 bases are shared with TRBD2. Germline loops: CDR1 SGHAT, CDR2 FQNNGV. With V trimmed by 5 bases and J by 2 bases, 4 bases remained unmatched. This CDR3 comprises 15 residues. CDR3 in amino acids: CASSPRTSGTYEQYF. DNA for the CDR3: TGTGCCAGCAGCCCTCGGACTAGCGGGACCTACGAGCAGTACTTC.

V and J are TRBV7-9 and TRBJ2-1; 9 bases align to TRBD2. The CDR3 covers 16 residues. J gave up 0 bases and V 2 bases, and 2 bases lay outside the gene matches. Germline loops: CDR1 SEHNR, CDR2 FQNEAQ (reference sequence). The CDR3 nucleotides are TGTGCCAGCAGCTTACGACTAGCGGACTCCTACAATGAGCAGTTCTTC. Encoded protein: CASSLRLADSYNEQFF.

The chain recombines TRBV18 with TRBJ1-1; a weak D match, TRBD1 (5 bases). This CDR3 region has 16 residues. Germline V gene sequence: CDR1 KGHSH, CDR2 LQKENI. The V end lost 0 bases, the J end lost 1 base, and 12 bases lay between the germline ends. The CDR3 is CASSPPGGGGNTEAFF. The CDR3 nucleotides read TGTGCCAGCTCACCACCCGGCGGGGGGGGGAACACTGAAGCTTTCTTT.

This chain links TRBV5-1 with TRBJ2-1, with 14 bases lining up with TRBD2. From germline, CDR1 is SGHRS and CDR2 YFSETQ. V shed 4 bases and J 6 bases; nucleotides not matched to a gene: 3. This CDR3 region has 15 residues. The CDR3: CASSPGLAGVNEQFF. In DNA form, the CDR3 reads TGCGCCAGCAGCCCGGGACTAGCGGGAGTCAATGAGCAGTTCTTC.

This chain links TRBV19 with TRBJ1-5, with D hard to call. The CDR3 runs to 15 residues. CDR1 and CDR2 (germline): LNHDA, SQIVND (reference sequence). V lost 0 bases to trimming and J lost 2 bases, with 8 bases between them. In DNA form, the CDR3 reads TGTGCCAGTAGTATAGATCTGAGTGGCAATCAGCCCCAGCATTTT. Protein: CASSIDLSGNQPQHF. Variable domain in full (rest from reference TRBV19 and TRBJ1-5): DGGITQSPKYLFRKEGQNVTLSCEQNLNHDAMYWYRQDPGQGLRLIYYSQIVNDFQKGDIAEGYSVSREKKESFPLTVTSAQKNPTAFYLCASSIDLSGNQPQHFGDGTRLSIL.

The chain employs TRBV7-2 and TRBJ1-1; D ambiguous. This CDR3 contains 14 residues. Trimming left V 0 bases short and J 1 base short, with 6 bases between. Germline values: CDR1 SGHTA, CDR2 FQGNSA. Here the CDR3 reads CASSLAAPNTEAFF. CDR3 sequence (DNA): TGTGCCAGCAGCTTAGCGGCCCCGAACACTGAAGCTTTCTTT.

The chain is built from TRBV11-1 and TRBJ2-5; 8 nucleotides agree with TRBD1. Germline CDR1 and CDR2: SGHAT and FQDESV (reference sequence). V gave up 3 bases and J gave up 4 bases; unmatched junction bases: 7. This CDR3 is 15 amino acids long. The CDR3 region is CASSFVTGARETQYF. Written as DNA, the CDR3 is TGTGCCAGCAGCTTCGTGACAGGGGCCAGAGAGACCCAGTACTTC.

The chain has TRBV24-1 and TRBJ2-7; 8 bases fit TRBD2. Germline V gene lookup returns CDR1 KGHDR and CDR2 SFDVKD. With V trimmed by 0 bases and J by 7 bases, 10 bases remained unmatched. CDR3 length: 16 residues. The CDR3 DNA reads TGTGCCACCAGTGATTTGCAAGGGACTAGGAAAGGAGAGCAGTACTTC. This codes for CATSDLQGTRKGEQYF.

The CDR3 region is CASKDGGSRGNQPQHF. The CDR3 coding sequence is TGTGCCAGCAAAGACGGGGGGTCAAGGGGCAATCAGCCCCAGCATTTT. The chain joins TRBV2 to TRBJ1-5; D possibly corresponds to TRBD1 (5 bases). With 7 bases removed from V and 2 bases from J, the gap between germline ends came to 18 bases. This CDR3 spans 16 amino acids. Germline V gene sequence: CDR1 SNHLY, CDR2 FYNNEI.